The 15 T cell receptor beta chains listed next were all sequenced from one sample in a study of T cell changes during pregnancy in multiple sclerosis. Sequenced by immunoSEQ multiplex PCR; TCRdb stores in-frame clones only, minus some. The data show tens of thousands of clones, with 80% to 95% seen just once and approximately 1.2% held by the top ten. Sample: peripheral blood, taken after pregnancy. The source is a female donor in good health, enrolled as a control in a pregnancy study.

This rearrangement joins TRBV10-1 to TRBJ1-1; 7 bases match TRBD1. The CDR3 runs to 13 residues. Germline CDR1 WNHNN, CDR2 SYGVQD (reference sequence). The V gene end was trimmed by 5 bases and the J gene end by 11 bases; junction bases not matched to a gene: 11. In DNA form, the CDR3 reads TGCGCCAGCAGTTCGGACAGGCCTGAGATGGCTTTCTTT. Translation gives CASSSDRPEMAFF.

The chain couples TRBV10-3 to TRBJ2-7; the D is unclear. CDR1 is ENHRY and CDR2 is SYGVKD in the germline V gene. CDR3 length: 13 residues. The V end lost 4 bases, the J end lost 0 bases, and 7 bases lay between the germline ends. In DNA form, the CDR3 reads TGTGCCATCAGTGTCGTATCCTCCTACGAGCAGTACTTC. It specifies CAISVVSSYEQYF.

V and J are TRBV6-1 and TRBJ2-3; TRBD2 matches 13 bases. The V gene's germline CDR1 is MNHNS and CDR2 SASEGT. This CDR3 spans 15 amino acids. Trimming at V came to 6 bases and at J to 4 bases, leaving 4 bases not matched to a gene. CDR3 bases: TGTGCCAGCAGCCGACTAGCGGGGGGCCCAGATACGCAGTATTTT. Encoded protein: CASSRLAGGPDTQYF.

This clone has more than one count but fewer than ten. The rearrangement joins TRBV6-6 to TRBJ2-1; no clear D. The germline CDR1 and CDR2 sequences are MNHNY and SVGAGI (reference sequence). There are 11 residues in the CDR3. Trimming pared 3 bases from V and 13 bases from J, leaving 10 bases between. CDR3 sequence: CASSYLASQFF. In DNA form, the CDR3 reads TGTGCCAGCAGTTATCTGGCTTCTCAGTTCTTC.

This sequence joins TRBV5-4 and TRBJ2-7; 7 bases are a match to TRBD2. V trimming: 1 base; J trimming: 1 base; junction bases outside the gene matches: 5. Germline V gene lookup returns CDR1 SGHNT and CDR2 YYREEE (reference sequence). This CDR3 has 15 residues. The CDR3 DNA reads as TGTGCCAGCAGCTTGAGGGGCGGGGGTTCCTACGAGCAGTACTTC. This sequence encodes CASSLRGGGSYEQYF.

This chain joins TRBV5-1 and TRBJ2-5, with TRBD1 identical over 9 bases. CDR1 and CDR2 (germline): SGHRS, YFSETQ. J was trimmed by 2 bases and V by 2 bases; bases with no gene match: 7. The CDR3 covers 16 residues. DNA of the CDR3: TGCGCCAGCAGCTTTTTATCTGGACAGGGGCAAGAGACCCAGTACTTC. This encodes CASSFLSGQGQETQYF.

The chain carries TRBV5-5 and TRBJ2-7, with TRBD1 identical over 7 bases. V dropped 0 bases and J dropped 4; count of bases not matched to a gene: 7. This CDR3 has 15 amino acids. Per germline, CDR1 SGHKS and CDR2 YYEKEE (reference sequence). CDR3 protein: CASSLAVGQNYEQYF. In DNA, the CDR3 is TGTGCCAGCAGCTTGGCCGTGGGACAGAATTACGAGCAGTACTTC.

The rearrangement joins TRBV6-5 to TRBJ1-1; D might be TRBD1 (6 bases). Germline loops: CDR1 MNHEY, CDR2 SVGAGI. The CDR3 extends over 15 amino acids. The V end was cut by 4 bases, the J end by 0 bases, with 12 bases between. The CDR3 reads CASSSGTRVNTEAFF. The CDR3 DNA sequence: TGTGCCAGCAGTTCCGGGACACGGGTGAACACTGAAGCTTTCTTT.

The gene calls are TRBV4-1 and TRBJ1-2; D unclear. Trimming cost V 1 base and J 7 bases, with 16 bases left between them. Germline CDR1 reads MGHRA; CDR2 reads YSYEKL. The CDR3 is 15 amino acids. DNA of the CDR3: TGCGCCAGCAGCCAAGTAGACGGAGGAGTGAGTGGCTACACCTTC. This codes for CASSQVDGGVSGYTF.

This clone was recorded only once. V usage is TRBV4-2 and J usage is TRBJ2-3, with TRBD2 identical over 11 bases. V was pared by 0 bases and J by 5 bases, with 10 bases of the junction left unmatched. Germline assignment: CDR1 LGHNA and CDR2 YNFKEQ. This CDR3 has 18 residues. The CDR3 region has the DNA TGTGCCAGCAGCCAAGAGGCCCTAGCGGGGGGCCGTGTAGATACGCAGTATTTT. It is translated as CASSQEALAGGRVDTQYF.

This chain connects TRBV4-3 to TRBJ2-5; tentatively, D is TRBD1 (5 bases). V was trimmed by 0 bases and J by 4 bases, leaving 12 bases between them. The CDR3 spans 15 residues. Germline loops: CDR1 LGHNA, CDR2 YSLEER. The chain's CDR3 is CASSQDRATLETQYF. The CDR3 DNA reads TGCGCCAGCAGCCAAGACAGGGCGACACTAGAGACCCAGTACTTC.

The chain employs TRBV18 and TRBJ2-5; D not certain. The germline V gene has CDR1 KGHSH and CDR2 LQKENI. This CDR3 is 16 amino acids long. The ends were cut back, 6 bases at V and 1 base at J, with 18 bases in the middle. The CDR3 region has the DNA TGTGCCAGCTCGCCTAGTAAAATCACAACCCAAGAGACCCAGTACTTC. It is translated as CASSPSKITTQETQYF.

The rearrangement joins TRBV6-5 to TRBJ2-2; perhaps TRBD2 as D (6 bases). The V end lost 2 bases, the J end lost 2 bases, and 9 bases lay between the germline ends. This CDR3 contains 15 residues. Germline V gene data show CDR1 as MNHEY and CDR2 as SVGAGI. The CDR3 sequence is CASSYAGPNTGELFF. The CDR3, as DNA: TGTGCCAGCAGTTACGCGGGGCCCAACACCGGGGAGCTGTTTTTT.

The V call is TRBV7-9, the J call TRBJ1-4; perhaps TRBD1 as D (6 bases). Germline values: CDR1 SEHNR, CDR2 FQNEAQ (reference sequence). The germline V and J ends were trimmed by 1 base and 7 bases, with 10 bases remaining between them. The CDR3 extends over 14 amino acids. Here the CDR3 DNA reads TGTGCCAGCAGCTTAGGAGGGGGAAGTGAAAAACTGTTTTTT. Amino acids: CASSLGGGSEKLFF.

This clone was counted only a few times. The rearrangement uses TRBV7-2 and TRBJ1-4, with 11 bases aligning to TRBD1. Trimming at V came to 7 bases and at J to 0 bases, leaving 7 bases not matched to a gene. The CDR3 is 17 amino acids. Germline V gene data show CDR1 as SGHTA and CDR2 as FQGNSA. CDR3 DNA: TGTGCCAGCACCGGCGGGACAGGGGGTACAACTAATGAAAAACTGTTTTTT. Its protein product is CASTGGTGGTTNEKLFF.